The present T cell receptor (beta chain) was sequenced within a study of T cell clonotyping in hematopoietic cell transplantation. Findings of the study overall: Pathologically expanded recipient clonotypes increased progressively from day 30 to day 180 as diversity fell.

This CDR3 spans 15 amino acids. The germline V gene encodes CDR1 MRHNA and CDR2 SNTAGT. The junction had 8 bases not matched to a gene; V was cut back by 6 bases and J by 4 bases. Time point of the sample: recipient sample about 28 days before transplant, after cytoreduction. The data were produced by immunoSEQ multiplex PCR, yet TCRdb's version contains in-frame clones alone and is incomplete. The table has tens of thousands of clones, around 70% seen once. Regarding this clone: The antigen is not known.

The chain has TRBV6-4 and TRBJ2-2; 7 positions agree with TRBD1. This TCR was sampled from a man aged 50-59 years with myelodysplastic syndrome. Some clones in this sample may be carry-over from other donors' samples. Here the sequenced sample was peripheral blood mononuclear cells, taken before stem cell transplant. The CDR3: CASSGQAVGTGELFF. The CDR3 DNA follows: TGTGCCAGCAGCGGACAGGCCGTTGGCACCGGGGAGCTGTTTTTT.